This T cell receptor beta chain originates from a study of T cells in Graves' hyperthyroidism and ophthalmopathy. The study based diagnoses on clinical symptoms, serum thyroxine and TRAb, thyroid ultrasound and orbital computed tomography. TCR beta CDR3 regions were amplified from RNA transcripts. Primed by the HTBI set, a first-round RT-PCR was run on the TCR CDR3. TCRdb re-called the multiplex PCR reads through MiXCR, storing one row per CDR3 protein. This table holds approximately 600,000 distinct CDR3 sequences, approximately 15% found once. Germline V gene sequence: CDR1 PRHDT, CDR2 FYEKMQ (reference sequence). Trimming took off 9 bases at V and 4 bases at J, with 22 bases between the two ends. This CDR3 region has 16 residues.

The specimen was blood. This rearrangement joins TRBV13 to TRBJ1-3; D possibly corresponds to TRBD1 (6 bases). The source is a woman in her late teens or twenties with Graves' ophthalmopathy. As DNA, the CDR3 is TGTGCCAGTAGCCACGGCAGGGACATCGGAGGAAACACCATATATTTT. Protein: CASSHGRDIGGNTIYF.